These 21 T cell receptor beta chains were all obtained from the same sample, sequenced in a study of control samples from healthy donors and cancer patients. Clones were sequenced by immunoSEQ multiplex PCR, and TCRdb holds only the in-frame ones, with some missing. Of around 80,000 clones detected, nearly 90% appear once; the ten largest clones hold approximately 5.1%. Sequenced input: blood. The source is a woman between 45 and 60 years old in good health.

The chain is built from TRBV12-5 and TRBJ1-1, with no clear D. Germline V gene data show CDR1 as LGHNT and CDR2 as FRNRAP. This CDR3 contains 13 residues. The germline V and J ends were trimmed by 6 bases and 1 base, with 9 bases remaining between them. The CDR3, as DNA: TGTGCTAGTGGGTGGACGGCGAACACTGAAGCTTTCTTT. Its protein is CASGWTANTEAFF.

This clone appeared a single time. This sequence joins TRBV2 and TRBJ1-4, with 9 nucleotides matching TRBD1. The germline V gene encodes CDR1 SNHLY and CDR2 FYNNEI. The length of the CDR3 is 15 residues. V shed 3 bases, J shed 7 bases, and the junction held 6 bases outside the gene matches. The DNA of the CDR3 is TGTGCCAGCAGTGACGAACAGGGGGCGTTTGAAAAACTGTTTTTT. It translates to CASSDEQGAFEKLFF. Full variable domain (rest looked up from reference TRBV2 and TRBJ1-4): EPEVTQTPSHQVTQMGQEVILRCVPISNHLYFYWYRQILGQKVEFLVSFYNNEISEKSEIFDDQFSVERPDGSNFTLKIRSTKLEDSAMYFCASSDEQGAFEKLFFGSGTQLSVL.

The chain combines TRBV6-5 with TRBJ1-1, with D perhaps TRBD1 (5 bases). Germline CDR1 and CDR2: MNHEY and SVGAGI. V lost 8 bases, J lost 1 base, and 8 bases lay in between. The CDR3 loop spans 12 amino acids. The CDR3 DNA sequence: TGTGCCAGCCACGGACAGAACACTGAAGCTTTCTTT. Protein product: CASHGQNTEAFF.

This rearrangement joins TRBV5-6 to TRBJ2-2; D is possibly TRBD1 (6 bases). Per the germline V gene, CDR1 is SGHDT and CDR2 is YYEEEE. The CDR3 has 16 residues. Trimming removed 1 base at V and 3 bases at J, with 13 bases between. This CDR3 is CASSLYFAGDTGELFF. The CDR3 DNA reads as TGTGCCAGCAGCTTGTATTTTGCAGGGGACACCGGGGAGCTGTTTTTT.

This chain connects TRBV7-2 to TRBJ2-1; 9 bases match TRBD2. V gave up 3 bases and J gave up 5 bases; unmatched junction bases: 5. The germline CDR1 and CDR2 sequences are SGHTA and FQGNSA. This CDR3 region has 15 residues. The CDR3 loop is CASSFRASGNNEQFF. The CDR3 region has the DNA TGTGCCAGCAGCTTCCGGGCTAGCGGGAACAATGAGCAGTTCTTC.

The chain has TRBV5-4 and TRBJ2-3; 15 positions match TRBD2. The CDR3 sequence is 18 residues long. Germline values: CDR1 SGHNT, CDR2 YYREEE (reference sequence). The V and J ends lost 5 bases and 4 bases, in that order; junction bases with no gene match: 11. In nucleotides, the CDR3 is TGTGCCAGCAGAAAAGGGACTAGCGGGGGGACCGTGGCAGATACGCAGTATTTT. Translating it yields CASRKGTSGGTVADTQYF.

This clone was counted between two and nine times. CDR3 coding DNA: TGTGCCAGCAACCTCTCTGGGGGGAGAAATCAGCCCCAGCATTTT. Protein: CASNLSGGRNQPQHF. This chain uses TRBV2 with TRBJ1-5; possibly TRBD1 for D (5 bases). V shed 7 bases and J shed 4 bases, with 17 bases lying between them. Germline V gene lookup returns CDR1 SNHLY and CDR2 FYNNEI. The CDR3 is made up of 15 amino acids.

The chain combines TRBV6-5 with TRBJ1-2; 9 nucleotides line up with TRBD1. Germline V gene data show CDR1 as MNHEY and CDR2 as SVGAGI. J gave up 6 bases and V 7 bases, and 12 bases lay outside the gene matches. The CDR3 spans 15 residues. CDR3 loop: CASISGTGYVNGYTF. In DNA form, the CDR3 reads TGTGCCAGCATATCCGGGACAGGGTATGTGAATGGCTACACCTTC.

This clone appeared once. This chain joins TRBV20-1 and TRBJ2-3; 8 bases fit TRBD2. Losses at the gene ends were 3 bases for V and 1 base for J; bases not matched to a gene: 6. The CDR3 consists of 15 residues. Germline values: CDR1 DFQATT, CDR2 SNEGSKA (reference sequence). The CDR3 loop is CSASPFSGGTDTQYF. CDR3 nucleotides: TGCAGTGCTAGTCCGTTTAGCGGGGGCACAGATACGCAGTATTTT.

V gene TRBV3-1 (or the pseudogene TRBV3-2) combines with J gene TRBJ2-3; D is tentatively TRBD1 or TRBD2 (7 bases each). The CDR3 has 15 residues. The ends were cut back, 4 bases at V and 5 bases at J, with 16 bases in the middle. Looked up from germline, CDR1 is LGHDT and CDR2 is YNNKEL (reference sequence). CDR3 sequence reads: CASSLSGGGRDTQYF. As DNA, the CDR3 is TGTGCCAGCAGCCTCTCAGGGGGGGGCCGAGATACGCAGTATTTT.

The chain combines TRBV5-1 with TRBJ2-2; the D gene could be TRBD1 or TRBD2 (5 bases each). V lost 0 bases to trimming and J lost 7 bases, with 13 bases between them. This CDR3 is 15 amino acids long. CDR1 and CDR2 (germline): SGHRS, YFSETQ. CDR3 loop: CASSLAPGAHGELFF. The CDR3 DNA reads TGCGCCAGCAGCTTGGCTCCCGGGGCGCACGGGGAGCTGTTTTTT.

This rearrangement joins TRBV15 to TRBJ1-4, with no clear D. The CDR3 covers 17 residues. Germline V CDR1 and CDR2: LNHNV, YYDKDF (reference sequence). Trimming cost V 3 bases and J 0 bases, with 14 bases left between them. This chain's CDR3 is CATSRNPIATTNEKLFF. CDR3 DNA sequence: TGTGCCACCAGCAGGAATCCCATTGCTACAACTAATGAAAAACTGTTTTTT.

The chain combines TRBV7-8 with TRBJ2-1; no definite D call. The CDR3 is made up of 12 amino acids. The V gene's germline CDR1 is SGHVS and CDR2 FQNEAQ. V was cut by 3 bases and J by 7 bases, with 7 bases left in between. The CDR3 loop reads CASSFPHNEQFF. The CDR3 DNA reads TGTGCCAGCAGCTTCCCTCATAATGAGCAGTTCTTC. Supplemented by reference TRBV7-8 and TRBJ2-1, the full variable domain reads GAGVSQSPRYKVAKRGQDVALRCDPISGHVSLFWYQQALGQGPEFLTYFQNEAQLDKSGLPSDRFFAERPEGSVSTLKIQRTQQEDSAVYLCASSFPHNEQFFGPGTRLTVL.

The chain couples TRBV5-1 to TRBJ1-4; D is undetermined. Germline V CDR1 and CDR2: SGHRS, YFSETQ. V shed 1 base and J shed 6 bases, with 10 bases lying between them. CDR3 length: 14 amino acids. CDR3 region: CASSLKGVDEKLFF. The CDR3 nucleotides are TGCGCCAGCAGCTTGAAAGGAGTCGATGAAAAACTGTTTTTT.

There are a few counts of this clone. The chain uses TRBV7-9 and TRBJ2-7, with D hard to call. V lost 2 bases, J lost 7 bases, and 9 bases lay in between. The CDR3 is made up of 12 amino acids. The germline CDR1 and CDR2 sequences are SEHNR and FQNEAQ (reference sequence). The CDR3 here is CASSLLSGEQYF. For the CDR3, the DNA is TGTGCCAGCAGCTTACTGTCAGGAGAGCAGTACTTC.

The rearrangement joins TRBV7-2 to TRBJ2-5, with 9 bases matching TRBD2. Trimming cost V 2 bases and J 2 bases; bases outside gene matches: 6. Germline CDR1 SGHTA, CDR2 FQGNSA. CDR3 size: 16 residues. The CDR3 bases are TGTGCCAGCAGCTTAAGGGGGAGCGGGAGGCAAGAGACCCAGTACTTC. Its protein product is CASSLRGSGRQETQYF.

The CDR3 spells CASSKGITTLHF. The CDR3, as DNA: TGTGCCAGCAGCAAAGGGATTACTACCCTCCACTTT. The chain has TRBV21-1 and TRBJ1-6. TRBV21-1 is classified as a pseudogene. CDR3 size: 12 residues.

The chain carries TRBV24-1 and TRBJ2-3; 8 bases are shared with TRBD1. The CDR3 is 14 residues long. Germline V gene lookup returns CDR1 KGHDR and CDR2 SFDVKD. V was pared by 6 bases and J by 1 base, with 2 bases of the junction left unmatched. CDR3 coding DNA: TGTGCCACCAGTTCGGGACAGGGCACAGATACGCAGTATTTT. Translated, it gives CATSSGQGTDTQYF.

The chain is built from TRBV20-1 and TRBJ2-7; 8 nucleotides agree with TRBD1. The CDR3 covers 14 residues. CDR1 and CDR2 (germline): DFQATT, SNEGSKA (reference sequence). V was clipped by 4 bases and J by 0 bases; unmatched bases: 5. This CDR3 reads CSATDRGLSYEQYF. Here the CDR3 DNA reads TGCAGTGCTACTGACAGGGGCCTCTCCTACGAGCAGTACTTC.

The chain's CDR3 is CASKTETNYGYTF. In nucleotides, the CDR3 is TGTGCCAGCAAAACAGAGACTAACTATGGCTACACCTTC. The rearrangement links TRBV2 to TRBJ1-2; no clear D gene. Trimming left V 7 bases short and J 0 bases short, with 9 bases between. The CDR3 totals 13 residues. From germline, CDR1 is SNHLY and CDR2 FYNNEI.

The chain's CDR3 is CASSTFRNSPLHF. The CDR3 DNA is TGTGCCAGCAGTACCTTCCGGAATTCACCCCTCCACTTT. The chain links TRBV3-1 (or the pseudogene TRBV3-2) to TRBJ1-6; D is unclear. CDR3 length: 13 amino acids. The germline gives CDR1 LGHDT, CDR2 YNNKEL (reference sequence). Trimming stripped 6 bases from V and 7 bases from J, with 10 bases between.